Following are 10 T cell receptor beta chains from one sample sequenced in a study of shared clonotypes between healthy human individuals. The method was immunoSEQ multiplex PCR; TCRdb's version includes in-frame clones alone and lacks a portion of them. Of 110,000 or so clones detected, about 67% appear once; the ten largest clones hold about 22%. The sample comprised memory CD8+ T cells sorted from blood. As to subset: CD45RO+ cells pooled with CCR7-negative TemRA cells. The source is a woman in her 30s in good health.

J is TRBJ1-5 and V is TRBV6-1; no clear D. V lost 5 bases and J lost 4, with 15 bases in between. Germline V gene data show CDR1 as MNHNS and CDR2 as SASEGT. The CDR3 is 15 amino acids. CDR3: CASSLIGQLNQPQHF. The CDR3 DNA is TGTGCCAGCAGTCTTATCGGCCAGTTAAATCAGCCCCAGCATTTT.

J is TRBJ2-3 and V is TRBV6-4; 11 bases line up with TRBD1. V lost 3 bases, J lost 3 bases, and 8 bases stayed unmatched. This CDR3 contains 17 residues. CDR1 and CDR2 from the germline V gene are MRHNA and SNTAGT. The CDR3 sequence: CASSEAPGQGGTDTQYF. CDR3 nucleotides: TGTGCCAGCAGTGAGGCACCGGGACAGGGGGGAACAGATACGCAGTATTTT.

This rearrangement joins TRBV11-1 to TRBJ1-5; D remains ambiguous. Germline CDR1 and CDR2: SGHAT and FQDESV (reference sequence). The CDR3 loop spans 15 amino acids. V lost 5 bases and J 6 bases, leaving 17 bases between the germline ends. In nucleotides, the CDR3 is TGTGCCAGCAGCCCACTTGGGGTTAATGGTCAGCCCCAGCATTTT. Translated: CASSPLGVNGQPQHF.

This chain connects TRBV5-6 to TRBJ2-7; D might be TRBD2 (6 bases). The CDR3 sequence is 15 residues long. Trimming took 2 bases from V and 6 from J, leaving 18 bases between them. Germline loops: CDR1 SGHDT, CDR2 YYEEEE. The CDR3, as DNA: TGTGCCAGCAGCTTCCGGAGGGTTCCCTACCGCGAGCAGTACTTC. This translates into CASSFRRVPYREQYF.

V gene TRBV7-8 combines with J gene TRBJ2-3; possible D gene TRBD2, 6 bases. Between the trimmed V and J ends, which lost 2 bases and 2 bases, there was a span of 11 bases. CDR1 and CDR2 from the germline V gene are SGHVS and FQNEAQ. This CDR3 is built from 15 residues. This CDR3 is CASSLSAGITDTQYF. CDR3 nucleotides: TGTGCCAGCAGCTTAAGCGCGGGAATCACAGATACGCAGTATTTT. The complete variable domain, with remaining parts taken from reference TRBV7-8 and TRBJ2-3, reads GAGVSQSPRYKVAKRGQDVALRCDPISGHVSLFWYQQALGQGPEFLTYFQNEAQLDKSGLPSDRFFAERPEGSVSTLKIQRTQQEDSAVYLCASSLSAGITDTQYFGPGTRLTVL.

This clone was recorded a few times. This chain connects TRBV5-1 to TRBJ2-1, with 7 bases matching TRBD1. CDR1 and CDR2 (germline): SGHRS, YFSETQ. This CDR3 is built from 15 residues. The junction had 1 base not matched to a gene; V was cut back by 0 bases and J by 1 base. The CDR3 DNA sequence: TGCGCCAGCAGCTTGGTACAGGGGTCCTACAATGAGCAGTTCTTC. Amino acids: CASSLVQGSYNEQFF.

The CDR3 region is CASSFSGPAYEQYF. DNA for the CDR3: TGTGCCAGCAGTTTCTCGGGGCCTGCCTACGAGCAGTACTTC. The chain recombines TRBV27 with TRBJ2-7, with D perhaps being TRBD1 or TRBD2 (5 bases each). This CDR3 is built from 14 residues. V was clipped by 3 bases and J by 2 bases, with 11 bases between them. The germline CDR1 and CDR2 sequences are MNHEY and SMNVEV (reference sequence).

This clone was recorded at least ten times. The rearrangement joins TRBV5-6 to TRBJ2-5; D unresolved. Germline V gene data show CDR1 as SGHDT and CDR2 as YYEEEE. V was pared by 4 bases and J by 1 base, with 11 bases between. This CDR3 comprises 14 residues. CDR3 in DNA: TGTGCCAGCAGCATGGCAGATGTCCAAGAGACCCAGTACTTC. This codes for CASSMADVQETQYF.

This rearrangement joins TRBV25-1 to TRBJ2-1, with 8 bases fitting TRBD2. This CDR3 contains 15 residues. The V segment lost 7 bases and the J segment 8 bases; nucleotides outside the gene matches: 13. Germline CDR1 MGHDK, CDR2 SYGVNS. Here the CDR3 reads CASTPKLSGSYEQFF. The CDR3 coding sequence is TGTGCCAGCACCCCGAAACTGAGCGGGAGTTATGAGCAGTTCTTC.

This chain joins TRBV28 and TRBJ1-1, with D possibly matching TRBD1 (6 bases). Germline V gene sequence: CDR1 MDHEN, CDR2 SYDVKM. The CDR3 is 16 residues long. V was cut by 4 bases and J by 0 bases, with 15 bases left in between. CDR3 amino acids: CASSSLTGAMNTEAFF. The CDR3 DNA reads as TGTGCCAGCAGTTCTCTCACGGGGGCGATGAACACTGAAGCTTTCTTT.